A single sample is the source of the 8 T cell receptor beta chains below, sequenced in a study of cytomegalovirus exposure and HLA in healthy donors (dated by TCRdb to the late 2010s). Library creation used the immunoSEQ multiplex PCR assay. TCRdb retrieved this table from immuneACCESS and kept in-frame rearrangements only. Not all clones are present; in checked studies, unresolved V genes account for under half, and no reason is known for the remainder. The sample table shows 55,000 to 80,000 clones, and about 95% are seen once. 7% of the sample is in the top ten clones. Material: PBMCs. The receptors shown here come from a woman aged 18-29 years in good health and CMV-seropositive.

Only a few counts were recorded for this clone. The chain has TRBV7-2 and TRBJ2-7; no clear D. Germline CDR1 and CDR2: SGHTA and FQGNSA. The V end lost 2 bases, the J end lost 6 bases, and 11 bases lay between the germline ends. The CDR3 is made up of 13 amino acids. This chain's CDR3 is CASSLLGSTEQYF. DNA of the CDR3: TGTGCCAGCAGCTTACTGGGCAGTACCGAGCAGTACTTC.

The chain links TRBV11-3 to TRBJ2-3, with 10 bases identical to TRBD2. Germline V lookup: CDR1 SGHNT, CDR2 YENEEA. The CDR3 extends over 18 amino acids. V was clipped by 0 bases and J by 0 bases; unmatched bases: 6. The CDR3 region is CASSLEPSGSSSTDTQYF. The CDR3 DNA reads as TGTGCCAGCAGCTTAGAGCCTAGCGGGAGTTCTAGCACAGATACGCAGTATTTT. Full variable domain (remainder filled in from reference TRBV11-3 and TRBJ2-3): EAGVVQSPRYKIIEKKQPVAFWCNPISGHNTLYWYLQNLGQGPELLIRYENEEAVDDSQLPKDRFSAERLKGVDSTLKIQPAELGDSAVYLCASSLEPSGSSSTDTQYFGPGTRLTVL.

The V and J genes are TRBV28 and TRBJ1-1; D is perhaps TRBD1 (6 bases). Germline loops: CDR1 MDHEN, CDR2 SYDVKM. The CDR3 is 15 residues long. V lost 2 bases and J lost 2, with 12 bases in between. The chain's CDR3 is CASSLAGAPNTEAFF. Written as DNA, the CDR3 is TGTGCCAGCAGTTTAGCGGGGGCGCCCAACACTGAAGCTTTCTTT.

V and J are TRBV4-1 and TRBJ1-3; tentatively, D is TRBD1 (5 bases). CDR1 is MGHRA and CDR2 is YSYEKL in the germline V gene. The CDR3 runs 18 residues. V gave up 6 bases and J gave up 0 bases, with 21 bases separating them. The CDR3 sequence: CASSHNPRQRSSGNTIYF. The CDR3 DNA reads TGCGCCAGCAGTCATAACCCTAGACAGAGAAGCTCTGGAAACACCATATATTTT.

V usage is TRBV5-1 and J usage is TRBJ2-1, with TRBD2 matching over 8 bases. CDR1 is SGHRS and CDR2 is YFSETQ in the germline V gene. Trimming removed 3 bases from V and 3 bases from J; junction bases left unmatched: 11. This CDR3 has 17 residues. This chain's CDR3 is CASSSSSSGKLYNEQFF. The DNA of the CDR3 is TGCGCCAGCAGCTCTTCTAGTAGCGGGAAACTCTACAATGAGCAGTTCTTC.

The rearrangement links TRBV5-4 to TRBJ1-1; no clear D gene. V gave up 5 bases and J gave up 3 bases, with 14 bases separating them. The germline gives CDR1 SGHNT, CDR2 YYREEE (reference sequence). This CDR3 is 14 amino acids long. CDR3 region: CASRLIGSYTEAFF. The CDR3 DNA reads TGTGCCAGCAGACTCATCGGGAGTTACACTGAAGCTTTCTTT.

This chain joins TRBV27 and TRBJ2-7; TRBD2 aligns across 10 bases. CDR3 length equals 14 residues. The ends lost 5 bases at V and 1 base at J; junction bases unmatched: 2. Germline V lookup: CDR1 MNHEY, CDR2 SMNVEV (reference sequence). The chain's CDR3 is CASSLLAGSYEQYF. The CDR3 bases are TGTGCCAGCAGTCTACTAGCGGGATCCTACGAGCAGTACTTC.

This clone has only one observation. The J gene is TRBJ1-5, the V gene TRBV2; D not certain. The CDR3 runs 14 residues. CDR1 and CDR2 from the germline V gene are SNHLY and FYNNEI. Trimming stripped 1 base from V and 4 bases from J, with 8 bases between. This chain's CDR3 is CASSEGRTNQPQHF. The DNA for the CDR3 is TGTGCCAGCAGTGAAGGCCGTACTAATCAGCCCCAGCATTTT.